The 13 T cell receptor beta chains reported below all come from one sample, sequenced in a study of blood T cell repertoires in COVID-19. Clones were read by immunoSEQ multiplex PCR, and TCRdb kept only the in-frame ones, dropping some. The sample holds fewer than 350,000 clones, 89% seen once. The sequencing input was PBMCs or T cells enriched from blood (not recorded which). These receptors originate from a man between 60 and 75 years old who had recovered from COVID-19.

The V call is TRBV23-1, the J call TRBJ1-5; 7 bases are shared with TRBD1. TRBV23-1 is labeled an ORF, and its function is uncertain. CDR3 size: 16 residues. Germline trimming cut 4 bases from V and 6 bases from J; bases unmatched to any gene: 12. CDR3: CASSRPNRDRIQPQHF. CDR3 bases: TGCGCCAGCAGTCGCCCTAACCGGGACAGAATTCAGCCCCAGCATTTT.

The V call is TRBV19, the J call TRBJ2-3, with D possibly matching TRBD2 (5 bases). The CDR3 extends over 14 amino acids. Germline assignment: CDR1 LNHDA and CDR2 SQIVND (reference sequence). Trimming removed 3 bases from V and 4 bases from J, with 11 bases in between. In DNA, the CDR3 is TGTGCCAGTAGTATGAGGGAGTTTTCAGATACGCAGTATTTT. It encodes CASSMREFSDTQYF.

This clone was seen just once. V is TRBV2 and J is TRBJ1-2; perhaps TRBD1 as D (6 bases). Germline loops: CDR1 SNHLY, CDR2 FYNNEI. V lost 3 bases and J lost 6, with 14 bases in between. The CDR3 length is 14 residues. The CDR3 reads CASSDYLTGNGYTF. The CDR3, as DNA: TGTGCCAGCAGTGACTATCTAACAGGGAATGGCTACACCTTC.

V is TRBV10-3 and J is TRBJ2-1; 11 bases agree with TRBD1. CDR3 length: 16 residues. The J segment lost 7 bases and the V segment lost 3 bases, leaving 8 bases of the junction unmatched. Germline V gene sequence: CDR1 ENHRY, CDR2 SYGVKD. DNA of the CDR3: TGTGCCATCAGTGATCCCGGGACAGGGGGGGCGAATGAGCAGTTCTTC. Translation gives CAISDPGTGGANEQFF.

The gene calls are TRBV19 and TRBJ1-5; D is uncertain. The V and J ends lost 3 bases and 3 bases respectively, with 3 bases between them. Per the germline V gene, CDR1 is LNHDA and CDR2 is SQIVND (reference sequence). There are 12 residues in the CDR3. The CDR3 is CASSIINQPQHF. CDR3 coding DNA: TGTGCCAGTAGTATTATCAATCAGCCCCAGCATTTT.

This CDR3 is CASSSTGGATFF. For the CDR3, the DNA is TGTGCCAGCAGCAGCACAGGGGGCGCGACTTTCTTT. The chain uses TRBV7-9 and TRBJ1-1; 9 nucleotides match TRBD1. J lost 12 bases, V lost 5 bases, and 7 bases had no gene match. From germline, CDR1 is SEHNR and CDR2 FQNEAQ (reference sequence). CDR3 size: 12 residues.

The V gene is TRBV2, the J gene TRBJ2-1; TRBD2 might be the D (6 bases). The V end was cut by 6 bases, the J end by 8 bases, with 14 bases between. Germline V gene data show CDR1 as SNHLY and CDR2 as FYNNEI. The CDR3 spans 13 residues. CDR3 protein: CASSRDFGDEQFF. The CDR3 DNA sequence: TGTGCCAGCAGCCGGGACTTCGGCGATGAGCAGTTCTTC.

This chain uses TRBV19 with TRBJ2-1; 7 nucleotides line up with TRBD1. This CDR3 spans 15 amino acids. J lost 5 bases, V lost 4 bases, and 8 bases had no gene match. The germline gives CDR1 LNHDA, CDR2 SQIVND (reference sequence). CDR3 coding DNA: TGTGCCAGTAGTAAACAGGGGTCGAATCACAATGAGCAGTTCTTC. It encodes CASSKQGSNHNEQFF.

As for this clone: Additional DNA sequences in this sample encode the identical CDR3. The J gene is TRBJ1-1, the V gene TRBV18, with D possibly matching TRBD1 (5 bases). V was pared by 1 base and J by 1 base, with 7 bases between. Germline V gene sequence: CDR1 KGHSH, CDR2 LQKENI. This CDR3 is 14 amino acids long. CDR3 sequence (DNA): TGTGCCAGCTCACCACAGGGGCAGAACACTGAAGCTTTCTTT. Protein product: CASSPQGQNTEAFF.

The rearrangement links TRBV3-1 (or the pseudogene TRBV3-2) to TRBJ1-2, with D unclear. Deletions cut 3 bases from V and 3 bases from J, with 29 bases between. Germline CDR1 LGHDT, CDR2 YNNKEL (reference sequence). This CDR3 spans 20 amino acids. For the CDR3, the DNA is TGTGCCAGCAGCCAGACTTCAGTCCGGGGATCTACATGGTTGGACTATGGCTACACCTTC. Protein product: CASSQTSVRGSTWLDYGYTF.

The gene calls are TRBV7-3 and TRBJ2-6; D is ambiguous. The CDR3 has 14 amino acids. Trimming took off 6 bases at V and 2 bases at J, with 8 bases between the two ends. Germline loops: CDR1 SGHTA, CDR2 FQGTGA. The CDR3 nucleotides are TGTGCCAGCAGATGGAGCGCTGGGGCCAACGTCCTGACTTTC. This translates into CASRWSAGANVLTF.

The chain joins TRBV6-6 to TRBJ2-3; TRBD1 might be the D (6 bases). V was clipped by 6 bases and J by 6 bases, with 13 bases between them. This CDR3 has 13 amino acids. The germline gives CDR1 MNHNY, CDR2 SVGAGI (reference sequence). The CDR3 loop is CASRYDRSDTQYF. In nucleotides, the CDR3 is TGTGCCAGCAGGTACGACAGGTCTGATACGCAGTATTTT.

This clone was recorded only once. This chain joins TRBV24-1 and TRBJ2-3, with 9 bases that match TRBD2. Germline V lookup: CDR1 KGHDR, CDR2 SFDVKD. This CDR3 has 15 amino acids. Trimming cost V 4 bases and J 3 bases; bases outside gene matches: 4. CDR3 DNA: TGTGCCACCAGTGAGTTAGCGGGAGCTACAGATACGCAGTATTTT. It specifies CATSELAGATDTQYF.